This T cell receptor (beta chain) was sequenced during a study of Ad26.COV2.S vaccination and SARS-CoV-2 variants. About the research overall: The trial was COV1001 and the donor's arm was Ad26.COV2.S.

Specified treatment: around 19 received Ad26.COV2.S at low or high dose, single or two shots; 5 received placebo; per-sample allocation not given. The samples were gathered on day 63 after the first injection of vaccine or placebo. Only in-frame clones appear in the TCRdb table, and some are missing; sequencing was by immunoSEQ multiplex PCR. The profile shows around 300,000 clones, about 89% of them singletons. This clonotype originated in a person between 18 and 65 years old who received the Ad26.COV2.S COVID-19 vaccine or a placebo. The starting material was peripheral blood, obtained in a trial of Ad26.COV2.S vaccine versus placebo.

The chain's CDR3 is CASSPPDRVYNEQFF. The CDR3 region has the DNA TGTGCCAGCAGCCCCCCGGACAGGGTCTACAATGAGCAGTTCTTC. The rearrangement links TRBV7-8 to TRBJ2-1, with 8 bases identical to TRBD1. V lost 5 bases and J lost 3; bases outside the gene matches: 6. The CDR3 length is 15 residues. Germline assignment: CDR1 SGHVS and CDR2 FQNEAQ. Drawing the rest from reference TRBV7-8 and TRBJ2-1, the complete variable domain is GAGVSQSPRYKVAKRGQDVALRCDPISGHVSLFWYQQALGQGPEFLTYFQNEAQLDKSGLPSDRFFAERPEGSVSTLKIQRTQQEDSAVYLCASSPPDRVYNEQFFGPGTRLTVL.